This T cell receptor (beta chain) was recorded in a study of neoadjuvant anti-PD-1 for oral cavity cancer. Findings and caveats of the study: TCR analyses covered only a few patients per response group.

V shed 6 bases and J shed 4 bases, with 13 bases lying between them. The CDR3 is 14 amino acids. Germline CDR1 KGHSH, CDR2 LQKENI. Sequenced by immunoSEQ multiplex PCR; TCRdb stores in-frame clones only, minus some. The data hold approximately 43,000 clones, with about three quarters observed a single time. Documented time point: after neoadjuvant nivolumab, at surgical resection. In regard to this clone: No antigen is known for it.

The receptor was isolated from a person aged 35 to 85 with oral cavity squamous cell carcinoma. The chain carries TRBV18 and TRBJ2-1; D not resolved. The starting material was PBMCs, obtained after nivolumab (anti-PD-1) treatment. This CDR3 is CASSTSSGYNEQFF. The DNA of the CDR3 is TGTGCCAGCTCCACTTCCTCCGGTTACAATGAGCAGTTCTTC.